A single T cell receptor (beta chain) is shown here with its context. Its antigen is currently unknown. The data originate from a study of cytomegalovirus exposure and HLA in healthy donors. Study observations and caveats: Association of under 20,000 TCR beta sequences with HLA alleles was found at 0.05 false discovery rate in a later analysis.

PCR used 60 Vbeta primers and 13 Jbeta primers. Measured with immunoSEQ multiplex PCR; TCRdb has only the in-frame clones, and not every one. The table lists roughly 130,000 clones, roughly 74% of them singletons. Sequenced input: PBMCs. The sequence derives from a man in his forties or fifties in good health and CMV-seropositive.

The CDR3: CASSAVWDRGFGYTF. As DNA, the CDR3 is TGTGCCAGCAGTGCCGTTTGGGACAGGGGTTTCGGCTACACCTTC. The V and J genes are TRBV28 and TRBJ1-2, with 10 bases that match TRBD1. Germline loops: CDR1 MDHEN, CDR2 SYDVKM. J gave up 8 bases and V 5 bases, and 11 bases lay outside the gene matches. This CDR3 contains 15 residues.